The entry below describes one TCR beta chain. The data stem from a study of blood T cell repertoires in COVID-19. The table came from immunoSEQ multiplex PCR; TCRdb's copy has only in-frame clones and leaves some out. The table shows more than 200,000 clones, with about 83% occurring only once. The sequenced material came from peripheral blood. The clonotype was recovered from a woman aged 40 to 50 with active or convalescent COVID-19.

The CDR3 sequence is CASRGRDRGAYEQYF. DNA for the CDR3: TGTGCCAGTCGGGGAAGGGACAGGGGCGCCTACGAGCAGTACTTC. V gene TRBV28 combines with J gene TRBJ2-7; 10 bases are shared with TRBD1. The CDR3 consists of 15 residues. Germline V CDR1 and CDR2: MDHEN, SYDVKM. After removal of 9 bases from V and 2 bases from J, the junction contained 10 bases not matched to a gene. Full variable domain (rest looked up from reference TRBV28 and TRBJ2-7): DVKVTQSSRYLVKRTGEKVFLECVQDMDHENMFWYRQDPGLGLRLIYFSYDVKMKEKGDIPEGYSVSREKKERFSLILESASTNQTSMYLCASRGRDRGAYEQYFGPGTRLTVT.